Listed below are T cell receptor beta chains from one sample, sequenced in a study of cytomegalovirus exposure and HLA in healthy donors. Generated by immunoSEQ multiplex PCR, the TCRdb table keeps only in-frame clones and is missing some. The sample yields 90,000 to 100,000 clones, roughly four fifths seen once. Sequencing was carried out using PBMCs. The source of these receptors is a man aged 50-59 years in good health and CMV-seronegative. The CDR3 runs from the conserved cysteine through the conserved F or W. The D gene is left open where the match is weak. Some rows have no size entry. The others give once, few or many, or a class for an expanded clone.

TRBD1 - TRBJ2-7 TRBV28 CASSLFPLGQGDEQYF TGTGCCAGCAGTTTATTTCCCTTGGGACAGGGAGACGAGCAGTACTTC
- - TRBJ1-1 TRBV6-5 CASSSRVMNTEAFF TGTGCCAGCAGTTCCAGGGTCATGAACACTGAAGCTTTCTTT
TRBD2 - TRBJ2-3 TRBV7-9 CASRSGNGKDTQYF TGTGCCAGCAGGAGCGGGAACGGGAAAGATACGCAGTATTTT
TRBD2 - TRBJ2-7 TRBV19 CASSTLAGVAYEQYF TGTGCCAGTAGTACTCTAGCGGGAGTCGCCTACGAGCAGTACTTC
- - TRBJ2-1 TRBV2 CASSAEGGEQFF TGTGCCAGCAGCGCGGAAGGGGGTGAGCAGTTCTTC
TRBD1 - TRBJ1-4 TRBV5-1 CASSYGSRTGAGNEKLFF TGCGCCAGCAGTTATGGTTCCCGGACAGGGGCCGGTAATGAAAAACTGTTTTTT
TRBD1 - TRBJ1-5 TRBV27 CASSPGQGNQPQHF TGTGCCAGCAGTCCCGGACAGGGCAATCAGCCCCAGCATTTT
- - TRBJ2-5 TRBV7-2 CASSLLGQEQETQYF TGTGCCAGCAGCTTATTAGGACAAGAACAAGAGACCCAGTACTTC
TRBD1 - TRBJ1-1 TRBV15 CATSRGGRGYQNTEAFF TGTGCCACCAGCAGAGGTGGCAGGGGGTATCAAAACACTGAAGCTTTCTTT
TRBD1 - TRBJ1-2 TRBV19 CASRDRVAGYTF TGTGCCAGTCGGGACAGGGTTGCTGGCTACACCTTC
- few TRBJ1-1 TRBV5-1 CASSPGEGYTEAFF TGCGCCAGCAGCCCAGGGGAGGGGTACACTGAAGCTTTCTTT
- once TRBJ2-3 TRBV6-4 CASSPISGSTDTQYF TGTGCCAGCAGTCCCATCAGCGGAAGCACAGATACGCAGTATTTT
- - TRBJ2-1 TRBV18 CASSPPHSYNEQFF TGTGCCAGCTCACCCCCGCACAGCTACAATGAGCAGTTCTTC
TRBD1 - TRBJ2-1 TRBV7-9 CASSLGPGQGYEQFF TGTGCCAGCAGCTTAGGCCCGGGACAGGGGTATGAGCAGTTCTTC
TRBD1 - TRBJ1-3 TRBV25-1 CASSKGQGGVFAGNTIYF TGTGCCAGCAGTAAAGGACAGGGGGGGGTATTCGCTGGAAACACCATATATTTT
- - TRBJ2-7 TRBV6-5 CASSYSTAAYEQYF TGTGCCAGCAGTTACTCGACCGCGGCCTACGAGCAGTACTTC
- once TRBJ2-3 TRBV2 CASRRVQQDTQYF TGTGCCAGCAGGAGGGTCCAGCAAGATACGCAGTATTTT
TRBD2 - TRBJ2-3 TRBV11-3 CASSQTIAGGSTDTQYF TGTGCCAGCAGCCAGACGATAGCGGGAGGGAGCACAGATACGCAGTATTTT
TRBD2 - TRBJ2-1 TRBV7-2 CASSLLGLAGGYEQFF TGTGCCAGCAGCCTCCTTGGACTAGCGGGGGGCTATGAGCAGTTCTTC
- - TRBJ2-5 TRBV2 CASSEGAWETQYF TGTGCCAGCAGTGAGGGGGCGTGGGAGACCCAGTACTTC
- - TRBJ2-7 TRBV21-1 CASSFRAVNGEQYF TGTGCCAGCAGCTTCCGAGCTGTGAACGGCGAGCAGTACTTC
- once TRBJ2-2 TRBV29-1 CSVEDINTGNTGELFF TGCAGCGTTGAAGACATCAATACAGGGAACACCGGGGAGCTGTTTTTT
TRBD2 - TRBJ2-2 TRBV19 CASSTGLAGVTGELFF TGTGCCAGTAGTACGGGACTAGCGGGAGTAACCGGGGAGCTGTTTTTT
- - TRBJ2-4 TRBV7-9 CASSLEPGLTKNIQYF TGTGCCAGCAGCTTAGAACCCGGTTTGACCAAAAACATTCAGTACTTC
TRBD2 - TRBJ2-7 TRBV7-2 CASSRRGRYEQYF TGTGCCAGCAGCCGGCGCGGGAGGTACGAGCAGTACTTC
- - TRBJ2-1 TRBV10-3 CATETSAGEQFF TGTGCCACCGAGACCAGCGCCGGTGAGCAGTTCTTC
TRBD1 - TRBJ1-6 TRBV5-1 CASSLTIQGQGDSPLHF TGCGCCAGCAGCTTAACCATTCAGGGCCAGGGGGATTCACCCCTCCACTTT
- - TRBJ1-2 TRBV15 CATSRGRANYGYTF TGTGCCACCAGCAGGGGCAGGGCTAACTATGGCTACACCTTC
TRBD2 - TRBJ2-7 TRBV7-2 CASSPSSGSAYEQYF TGTGCCAGCAGCCCTTCTAGCGGGAGCGCCTACGAGCAGTACTTC
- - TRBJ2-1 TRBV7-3 CASSPPGGSLEQFF TGTGCCAGCAGCCCCCCTGGGGGGTCGCTTGAGCAGTTCTTC
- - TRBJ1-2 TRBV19 CASINANGGRNYGYTF TGTGCCAGTATTAACGCCAACGGGGGGCGCAACTATGGCTACACCTTC
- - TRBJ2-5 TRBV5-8 CASSLEYSETQYF TGTGCCAGCAGCTTGGAATATTCAGAGACCCAGTACTTC
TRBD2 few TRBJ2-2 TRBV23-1 CASSQSASGRIGTGELFF TGCGCCAGCAGTCAATCCGCTAGCGGGAGGATTGGCACCGGGGAGCTGTTTTTT
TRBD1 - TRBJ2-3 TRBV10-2 CASRDRAPTDTQYF TGCGCCAGCAGAGACAGGGCCCCCACAGATACGCAGTATTTT
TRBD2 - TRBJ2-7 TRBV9 CASSPAGLAVYEQYF TGTGCCAGCAGCCCCGCGGGACTAGCGGTCTACGAGCAGTACTTC
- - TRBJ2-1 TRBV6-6 CASSYERTRHEQFF TGTGCCAGCAGTTACGAAAGGACTCGGCATGAGCAGTTCTTC
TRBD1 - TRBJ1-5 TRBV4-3 CASSPDRNQPQHF TGCGCCAGCAGCCCGGACAGGAATCAGCCCCAGCATTTT
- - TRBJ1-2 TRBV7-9 CASSPGDGGWGGYTF TGTGCCAGCAGCCCAGGGGACGGCGGTTGGGGTGGCTACACCTTC
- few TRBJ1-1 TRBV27 CASSLGTRGNTEAFF TGTGCCAGCAGTTTAGGTACCAGGGGGAACACTGAAGCTTTCTTT
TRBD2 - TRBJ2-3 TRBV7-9 CASSWGGSDTQYF TGTGCCAGCAGCTGGGGGGGTTCAGATACGCAGTATTTT
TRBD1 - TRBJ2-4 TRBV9 CASSAGTGFGIQYF TGTGCCAGCAGCGCCGGGACAGGGTTCGGCATTCAGTACTTC
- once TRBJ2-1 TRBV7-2 CASSLEINIEQFF TGTGCCAGCAGCTTAGAGATCAACATTGAGCAGTTCTTC
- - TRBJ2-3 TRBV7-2 CASKGNRERTDTQYF TGTGCCAGCAAAGGAAACAGGGAGCGTACAGATACGCAGTATTTT
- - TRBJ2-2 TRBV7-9 CASSLSQVYTGELFF TGTGCCAGCAGCTTGAGTCAGGTCTACACCGGGGAGCTGTTTTTT
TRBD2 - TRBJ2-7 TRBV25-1 CASSDRTSGTYEQYF TGTGCCAGCAGTGACAGGACTAGCGGAACCTACGAGCAGTACTTC
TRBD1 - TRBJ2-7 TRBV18 CASSPGQGTPYEQYF TGTGCCAGCTCACCGGGACAGGGGACCCCCTACGAGCAGTACTTC
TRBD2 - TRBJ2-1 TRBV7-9 CASSEGGATKRDVYNEQFF TGTGCCAGCAGCGAAGGTGGGGCTACTAAGCGGGATGTCTACAATGAGCAGTTCTTC
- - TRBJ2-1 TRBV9 CASSADLATYNEQFF TGTGCCAGCAGCGCGGACCTAGCGACCTACAATGAGCAGTTCTTC
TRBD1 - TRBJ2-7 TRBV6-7 CASSYSRARTGAYEQYF TGTGCCAGCAGTTACTCGAGGGCTAGGACAGGGGCCTACGAGCAGTACTTC